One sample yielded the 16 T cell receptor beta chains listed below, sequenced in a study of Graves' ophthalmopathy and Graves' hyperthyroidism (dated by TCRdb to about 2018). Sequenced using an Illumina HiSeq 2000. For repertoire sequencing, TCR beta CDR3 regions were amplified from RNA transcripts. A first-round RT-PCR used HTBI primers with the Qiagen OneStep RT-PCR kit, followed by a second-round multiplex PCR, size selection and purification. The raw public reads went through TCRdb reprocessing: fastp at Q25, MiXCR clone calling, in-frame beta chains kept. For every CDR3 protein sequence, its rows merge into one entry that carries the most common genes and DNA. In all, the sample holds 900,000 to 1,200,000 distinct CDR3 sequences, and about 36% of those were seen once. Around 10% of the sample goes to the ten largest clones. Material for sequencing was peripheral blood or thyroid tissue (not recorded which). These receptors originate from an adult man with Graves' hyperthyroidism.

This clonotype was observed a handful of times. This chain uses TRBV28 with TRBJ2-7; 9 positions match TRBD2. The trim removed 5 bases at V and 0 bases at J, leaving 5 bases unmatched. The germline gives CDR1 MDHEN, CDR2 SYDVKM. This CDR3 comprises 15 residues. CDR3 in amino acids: CASSRLAEDSYEQYF. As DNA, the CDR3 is TGTGCCAGCAGTCGACTAGCGGAGGACTCCTACGAGCAGTACTTC.

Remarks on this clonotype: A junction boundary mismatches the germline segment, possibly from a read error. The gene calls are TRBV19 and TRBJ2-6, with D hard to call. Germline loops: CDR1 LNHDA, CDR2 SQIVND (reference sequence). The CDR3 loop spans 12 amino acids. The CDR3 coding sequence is TGTGCCAGTAGTATAAGGGCCGACGTCCTGACTTTC. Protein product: CASSIRADVLTF.

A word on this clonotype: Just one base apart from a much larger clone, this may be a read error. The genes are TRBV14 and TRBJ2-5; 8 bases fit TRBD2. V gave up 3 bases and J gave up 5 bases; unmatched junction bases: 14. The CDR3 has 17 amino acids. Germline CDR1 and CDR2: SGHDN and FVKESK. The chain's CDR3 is CASSHGRGGLVGETQYF. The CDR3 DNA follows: TGTGCCAGCAGCCATGGCCGGGGGGGCCTCGTAGGGGAGACCCAGTACTTC.

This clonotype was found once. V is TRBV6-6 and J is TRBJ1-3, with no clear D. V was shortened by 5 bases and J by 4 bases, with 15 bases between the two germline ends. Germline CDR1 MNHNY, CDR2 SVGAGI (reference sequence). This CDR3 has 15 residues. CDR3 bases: TGTGCCAGCAGTCCCCCTCAAAACTCCGGAAACACCATATATTTT. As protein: CASSPPQNSGNTIYF.

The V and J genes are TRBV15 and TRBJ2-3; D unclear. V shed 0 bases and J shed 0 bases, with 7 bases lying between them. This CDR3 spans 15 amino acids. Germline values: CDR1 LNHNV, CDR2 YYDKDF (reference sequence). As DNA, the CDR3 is TGTGCCACCAGCAGAGACCGGACGAGCACAGATACGCAGTATTTT. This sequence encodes CATSRDRTSTDTQYF.

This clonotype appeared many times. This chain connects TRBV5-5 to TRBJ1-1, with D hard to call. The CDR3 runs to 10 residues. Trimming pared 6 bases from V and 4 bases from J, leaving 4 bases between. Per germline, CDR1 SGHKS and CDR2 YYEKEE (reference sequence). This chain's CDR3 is CASTGTEAFF. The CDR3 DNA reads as TGTGCCAGCACCGGCACTGAAGCTTTCTTT.

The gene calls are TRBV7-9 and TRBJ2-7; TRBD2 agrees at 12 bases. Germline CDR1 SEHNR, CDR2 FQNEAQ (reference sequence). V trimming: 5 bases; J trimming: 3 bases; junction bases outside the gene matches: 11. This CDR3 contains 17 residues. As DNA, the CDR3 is TGTGCCAGCAGCCCTCTACTAGCGGGGGGCAATTACTACGAGCAGTACTTC. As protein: CASSPLLAGGNYYEQYF.

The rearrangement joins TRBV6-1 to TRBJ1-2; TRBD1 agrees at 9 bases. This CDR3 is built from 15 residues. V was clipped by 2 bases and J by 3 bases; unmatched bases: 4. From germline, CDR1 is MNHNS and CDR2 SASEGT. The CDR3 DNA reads TGTGCCAGCAGTGAACCTCGACAGGGGGACTATGGCTACACCTTC. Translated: CASSEPRQGDYGYTF.

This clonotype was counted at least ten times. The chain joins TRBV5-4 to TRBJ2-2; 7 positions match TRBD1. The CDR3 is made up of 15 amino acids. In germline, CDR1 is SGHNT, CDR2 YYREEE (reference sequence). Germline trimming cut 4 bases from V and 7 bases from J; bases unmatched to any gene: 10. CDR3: CASSLRDREHGELFF. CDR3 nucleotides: TGTGCCAGCAGCCTCCGTGACAGGGAGCACGGGGAGCTGTTTTTT. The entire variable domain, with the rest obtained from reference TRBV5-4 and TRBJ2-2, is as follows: ETGVTQSPTHLIKTRGQQVTLRCSSQSGHNTVSWYQQALGQGPQFIFQYYREEENGRGNFPPRFSGLQFPNYSSELNVNALELDDSALYLCASSLRDREHGELFFGEGSRLTVL.

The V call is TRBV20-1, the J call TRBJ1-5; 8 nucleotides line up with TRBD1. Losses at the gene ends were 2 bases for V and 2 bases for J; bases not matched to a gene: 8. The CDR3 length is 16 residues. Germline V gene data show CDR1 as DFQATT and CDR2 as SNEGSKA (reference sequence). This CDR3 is CSARRRVGQGNQPQHF. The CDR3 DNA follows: TGCAGTGCTAGACGGAGAGTGGGACAGGGCAATCAGCCCCAGCATTTT.

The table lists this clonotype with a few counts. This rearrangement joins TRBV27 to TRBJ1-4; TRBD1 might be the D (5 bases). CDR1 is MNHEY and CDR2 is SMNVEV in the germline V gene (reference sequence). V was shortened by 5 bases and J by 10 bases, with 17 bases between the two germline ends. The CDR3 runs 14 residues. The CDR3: CASSPGTPPGKLFF. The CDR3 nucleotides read TGTGCCAGCAGTCCCGGGACGCCTCCCGGAAAACTGTTTTTT.

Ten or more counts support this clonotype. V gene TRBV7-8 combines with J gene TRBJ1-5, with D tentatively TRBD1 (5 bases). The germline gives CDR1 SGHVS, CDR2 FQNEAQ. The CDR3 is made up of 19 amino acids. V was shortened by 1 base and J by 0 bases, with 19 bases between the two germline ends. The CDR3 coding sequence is TGTGCCAGCAGCTTAGGTATTGGGTCCAGGGCGTTTAGCAATCAGCCCCAGCATTTT. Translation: CASSLGIGSRAFSNQPQHF.

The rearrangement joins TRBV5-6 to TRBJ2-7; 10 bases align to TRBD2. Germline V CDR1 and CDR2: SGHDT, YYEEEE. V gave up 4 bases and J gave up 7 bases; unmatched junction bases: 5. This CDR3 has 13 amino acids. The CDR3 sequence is CASSSGTSAEQYF. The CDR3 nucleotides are TGTGCCAGCAGCAGCGGGACTAGCGCGGAGCAGTACTTC.

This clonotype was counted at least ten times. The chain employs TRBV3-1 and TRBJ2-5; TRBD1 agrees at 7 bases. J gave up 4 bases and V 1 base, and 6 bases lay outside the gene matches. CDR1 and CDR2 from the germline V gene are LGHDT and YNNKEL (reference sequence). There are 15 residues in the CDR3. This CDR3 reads CASSQVRGLAETQYF. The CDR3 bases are TGTGCCAGCAGCCAAGTGAGGGGGCTGGCAGAGACCCAGTACTTC.

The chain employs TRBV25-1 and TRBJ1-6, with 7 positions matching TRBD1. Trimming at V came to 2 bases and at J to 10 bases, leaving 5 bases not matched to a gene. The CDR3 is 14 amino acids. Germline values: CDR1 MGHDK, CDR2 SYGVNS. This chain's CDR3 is CASSERGGVSPLHF. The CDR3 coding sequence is TGTGCCAGCAGTGAAAGAGGGGGCGTCTCACCCCTCCACTTT.

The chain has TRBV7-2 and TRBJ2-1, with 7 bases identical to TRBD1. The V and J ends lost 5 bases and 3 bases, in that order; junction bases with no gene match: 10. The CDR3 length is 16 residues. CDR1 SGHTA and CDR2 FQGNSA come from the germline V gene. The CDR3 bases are TGTGCCAGCAGCATAGGGACAGCTGTTAACTACAATGAGCAGTTCTTC. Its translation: CASSIGTAVNYNEQFF.